The T cell receptor beta chain described here comes from a study of OX40 agonist ivuxolimab in advanced cancers. In the case of this clone: The antigen is undetermined.

Findings of the study overall: On average, CD8+ T cells had more expanded clones than CD4+. Both blood CD4+ and CD8+ T cells showed clonal growth by week 6 at 0.1 to 3.0 mg/kg. Part of the nonresponder group also had normalized T-cell clonal expansion that was low. Not determined was the antigen specificity of the expanded peripheral T cells.

Germline V lookup: CDR1 SEHNR, CDR2 FQNEAQ (reference sequence). Trimming removed 0 bases at V and 10 bases at J, with 16 bases between. This CDR3 spans 15 amino acids. TCRdb keeps only in-frame clones here, not all; method: immunoSEQ multiplex PCR. The data hold some 48,000 clones, with over 75% observed a single time. The source material was CD4+ or CD8+ T cells sorted from blood, sampled in a trial of the OX40 agonist ivuxolimab. The chain carries TRBV7-9 and TRBJ1-5, with unresolved D. This receptor was taken from an adult with an advanced solid tumor such as melanoma, head and neck, liver or kidney cancer. CDR3 in DNA: TGTGCCAGCAGCTTAGCGCTCGGACCTCCTGAACCCCAGCATTTT. Translated, it gives CASSLALGPPEPQHF.